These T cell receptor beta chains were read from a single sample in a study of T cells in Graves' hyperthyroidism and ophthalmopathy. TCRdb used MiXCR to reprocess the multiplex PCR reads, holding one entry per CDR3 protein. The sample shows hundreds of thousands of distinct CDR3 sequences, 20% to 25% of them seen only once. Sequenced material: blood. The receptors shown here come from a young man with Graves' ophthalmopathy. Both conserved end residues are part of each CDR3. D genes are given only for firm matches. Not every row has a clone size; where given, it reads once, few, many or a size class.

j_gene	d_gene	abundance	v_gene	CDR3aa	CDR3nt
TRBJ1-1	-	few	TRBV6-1	CASSTRNTEAFF	TGTGCCAGCAGTACAAGGAACACTGAAGCTTTCTTT
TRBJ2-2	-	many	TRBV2	CASSEETTNTGELFF	TGTGCCAGCAGTGAAGAAACAACGAACACCGGGGAGCTGTTTTTT
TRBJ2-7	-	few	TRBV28	CASNSLLYEQYF	TGTGCCAGCAACAGCCTTTTGTACGAGCAGTACTTC
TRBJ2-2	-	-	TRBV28	CASSKPAGGPGELFF	TGTGCCAGCAGTAAACCAGCTGGGGGCCCCGGGGAGCTGTTTTTT
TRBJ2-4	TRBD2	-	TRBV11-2	CASSHFPGLALAKNIQYF	TGTGCCAGCAGCCATTTCCCGGGACTAGCCTTAGCCAAAAACATTCAGTACTTC
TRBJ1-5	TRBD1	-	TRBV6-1	CASSASGQGMYQPQHF	TGTGCCAGCAGTGCCTCGGGACAGGGGATGTATCAGCCCCAGCATTTT
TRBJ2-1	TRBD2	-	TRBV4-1	CASSQEVWTSGSEQFF	TGCGCCAGCAGCCAAGAAGTTTGGACTAGCGGGAGTGAGCAGTTCTTC
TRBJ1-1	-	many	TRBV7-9	CASSLASQAEAFF	TGTGCCAGCAGCTTAGCGTCCCAGGCGGAAGCTTTCTTT
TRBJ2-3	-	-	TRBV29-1	CSVVARLGDTQYF	TGCAGCGTTGTAGCCCGACTCGGGGATACGCAGTATTTT
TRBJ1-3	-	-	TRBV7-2	CASSSHQGQSGGTIYF	TGTGCCAGCAGCTCCCACCAGGGTCAATCTGGGGGCACCATATATTTT
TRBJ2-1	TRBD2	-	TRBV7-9	CASTTGTSGSLRGSGEQFF	TGTGCCAGCACCACCGGGACTAGCGGGAGTCTTAGGGGTTCCGGTGAGCAGTTCTTC
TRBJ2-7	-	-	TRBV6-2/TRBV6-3	CASSYFTEGSEQYF	TGTGCCAGCAGTTATTTCACAGAAGGTAGCGAGCAGTACTTC
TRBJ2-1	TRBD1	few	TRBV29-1	CSLERQGSEQFF	TGCAGCTTGGAGCGACAGGGTTCGGAGCAGTTCTTC
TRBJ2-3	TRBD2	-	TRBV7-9	CASSLVKVGGRRSTDTQYF	TGTGCCAGCAGCTTAGTTAAAGTTGGCGGGAGGCGGAGCACAGATACGCAGTATTTT
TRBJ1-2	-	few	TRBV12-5	CASARDFYGYTF	TGTGCTAGTGCACGGGACTTCTATGGCTACACCTTC
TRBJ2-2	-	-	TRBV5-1	CASILGPRANTGELFF	TGCGCCAGCATTCTGGGGCCCCGAGCGAACACCGGGGAGCTGTTTTTT
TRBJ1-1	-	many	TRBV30	CAWSVGRMNTEAFF	TGTGCCTGGAGTGTAGGAAGGATGAACACTGAAGCTTTCTTT
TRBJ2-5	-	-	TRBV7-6	CASSLGDARYF	TGTGCCAGCAGCTTAGGAGATGCGAGGTACTTC